The source of this T cell receptor (beta chain) is a study of CXCR3-negative and CXCR3-positive naive CD8 T cells. About this clonotype itself: As yet, its antigen is unknown.

Sorts performed in triplicate captured 300,000 to 350,000 cells each from every CD8+ T cell subset. The CDR3 totals 15 residues. CDR1 DFQATT and CDR2 SNEGSKA come from the germline V gene (reference sequence). It was by 5' RACE with UMI labels that the TRB cDNA libraries were prepared. TCRdb processed the 5' RACE reads again and assigns one entry to each CDR3 protein, with no DNA. The sample table sets out 55,000 to 65,000 distinct CDR3 sequences. Study-level points and caveats: Each naive subset displayed comparably high diversity, whereas memory CD8+ cells displayed much lower diversity. TRBV-TRBJ usage matched between naive CXCR3-negative and CXCR3-positive cells but not between memory cells.

Source material: naive CXCR3- CD8+ T cells from blood. Subset noted: CD45RO-CCR7+CD27+CD95- naive CD8+ T cells lacking CXCR3 (TNR3-). V and J are TRBV20-1 and TRBJ1-1; the D call of TRBD1 rests on TCRdb alone, since no DNA is present to check it. The clonotype comes from a human donor in good health. Some clones in this sample may be carry-over from other donors' samples. The CDR3 loop is CTGSNSPLGDTEAFF.